The clone carrying this TCR beta chain was seen repeatedly, ten times or more. No antigen is known for it. The data were taken from a study of Graves' ophthalmopathy and Graves' hyperthyroidism. The study, taken as a whole, reports: Prediction of ophthalmopathy progression reached around 70% sensitivity and around 76% specificity.

Thyroid ultrasound, orbital computed tomography, TRAb, serum thyroxine and clinical symptoms formed the basis of diagnosis. Germline-derived CDR1 and CDR2 are SNHLY and FYNNEI. V gave up 2 bases and J gave up 0 bases, with 7 bases separating them. The CDR3 length is 15 residues. Amplification targeted the TCR beta CDR3 regions, with RNA transcripts as the source material. HTBI primers primed a first-round RT-PCR, and a second-round multiplex PCR followed. MiXCR, applied by TCRdb to the multiplex PCR reads, yields one record per CDR3 protein. The repertoire holds hundreds of thousands of distinct CDR3 sequences, with 20% to 25% as singletons.

This TCR came from a woman aged 18 to 35 with stable Graves' hyperthyroidism. Some clones in this sample may be carry-over from other donors' samples. Sequencing was done on a sample of peripheral blood. The chain combines TRBV2 with TRBJ2-2; D not resolved. CDR3 amino acids: CASSERATNTGELFF. The CDR3 coding sequence is TGTGCCAGCAGTGAAAGGGCAACGAACACCGGGGAGCTGTTTTTT.